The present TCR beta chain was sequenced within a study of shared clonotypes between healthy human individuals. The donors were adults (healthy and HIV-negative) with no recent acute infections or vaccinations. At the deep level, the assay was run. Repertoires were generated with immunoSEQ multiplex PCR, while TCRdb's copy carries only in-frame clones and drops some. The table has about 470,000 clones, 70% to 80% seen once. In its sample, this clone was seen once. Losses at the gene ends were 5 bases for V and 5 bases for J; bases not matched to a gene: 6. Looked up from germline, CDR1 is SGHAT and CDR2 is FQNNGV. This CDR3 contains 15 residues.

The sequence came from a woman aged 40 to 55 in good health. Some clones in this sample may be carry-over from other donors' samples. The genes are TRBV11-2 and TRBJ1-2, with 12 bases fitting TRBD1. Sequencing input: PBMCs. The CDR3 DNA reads TGTGCCAGCAGCCCCGGGACAGGGGGCCTATATGGCTACACCTTC. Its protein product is CASSPGTGGLYGYTF.